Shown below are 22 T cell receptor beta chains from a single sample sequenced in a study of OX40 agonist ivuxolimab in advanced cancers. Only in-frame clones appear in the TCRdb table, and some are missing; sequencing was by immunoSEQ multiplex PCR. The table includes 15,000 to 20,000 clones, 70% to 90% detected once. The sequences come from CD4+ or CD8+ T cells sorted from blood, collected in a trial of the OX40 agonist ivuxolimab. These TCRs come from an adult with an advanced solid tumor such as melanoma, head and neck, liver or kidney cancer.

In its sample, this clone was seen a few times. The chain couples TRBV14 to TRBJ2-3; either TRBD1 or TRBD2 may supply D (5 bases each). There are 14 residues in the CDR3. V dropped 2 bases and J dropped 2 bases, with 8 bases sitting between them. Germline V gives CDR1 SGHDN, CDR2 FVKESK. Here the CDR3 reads CASSQWGTTDTQYF. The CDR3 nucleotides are TGTGCCAGCAGCCAATGGGGGACCACAGATACGCAGTATTTT.

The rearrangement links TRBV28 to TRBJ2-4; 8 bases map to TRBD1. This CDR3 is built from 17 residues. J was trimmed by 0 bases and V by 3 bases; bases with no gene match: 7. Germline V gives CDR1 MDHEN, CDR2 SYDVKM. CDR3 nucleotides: TGTGCCAGCAGTTTCCTCAGGGGGCGGGTAGCCAAAAACATTCAGTACTTC. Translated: CASSFLRGRVAKNIQYF.

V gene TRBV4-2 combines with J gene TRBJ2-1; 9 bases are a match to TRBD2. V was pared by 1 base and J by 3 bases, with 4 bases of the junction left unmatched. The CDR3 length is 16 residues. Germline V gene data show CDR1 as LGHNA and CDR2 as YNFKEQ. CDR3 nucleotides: TGTGCCAGCAGCCAAGTGACTAGCGGACTCTACAATGAGCAGTTCTTC. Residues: CASSQVTSGLYNEQFF.

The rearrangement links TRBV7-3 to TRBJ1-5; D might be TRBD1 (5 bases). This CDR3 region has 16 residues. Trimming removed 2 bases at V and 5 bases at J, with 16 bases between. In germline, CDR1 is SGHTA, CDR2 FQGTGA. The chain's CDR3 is CASSLVRGPHHQPQHF. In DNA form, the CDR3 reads TGTGCCAGCAGCTTAGTGAGGGGCCCTCACCATCAGCCCCAGCATTTT.

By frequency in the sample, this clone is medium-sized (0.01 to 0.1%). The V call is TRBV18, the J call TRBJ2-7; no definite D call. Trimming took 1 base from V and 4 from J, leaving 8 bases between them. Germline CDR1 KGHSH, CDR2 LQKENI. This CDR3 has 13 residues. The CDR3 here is CASSPHPFYEQYF. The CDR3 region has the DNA TGTGCCAGCTCACCACATCCGTTTTACGAGCAGTACTTC.

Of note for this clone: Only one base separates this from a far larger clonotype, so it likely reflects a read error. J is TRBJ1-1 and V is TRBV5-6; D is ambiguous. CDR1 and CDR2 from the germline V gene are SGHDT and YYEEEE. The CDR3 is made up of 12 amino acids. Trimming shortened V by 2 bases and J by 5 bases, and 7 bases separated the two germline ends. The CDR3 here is CASSFGGTEAFF. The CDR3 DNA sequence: TGTGCCAGCAGCTTTGGTGGGACTGAAGCTTTCTTT. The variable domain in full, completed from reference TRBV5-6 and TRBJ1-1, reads DAGVTQSPTHLIKTRGQQVTLRCSPKSGHDTVSWYQQALGQGPQFIFQYYEEEERQRGNFPDRFSGHQFPNYSSELNVNALLLGDSALYLCASSFGGTEAFFGQGTRLTVV.

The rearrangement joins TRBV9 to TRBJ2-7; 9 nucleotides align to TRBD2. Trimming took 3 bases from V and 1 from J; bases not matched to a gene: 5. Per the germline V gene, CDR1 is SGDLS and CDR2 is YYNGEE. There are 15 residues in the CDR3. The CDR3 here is CASSASLAGSYEQYF. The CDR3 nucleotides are TGTGCCAGCAGCGCCTCACTAGCGGGTTCCTACGAGCAGTACTTC.

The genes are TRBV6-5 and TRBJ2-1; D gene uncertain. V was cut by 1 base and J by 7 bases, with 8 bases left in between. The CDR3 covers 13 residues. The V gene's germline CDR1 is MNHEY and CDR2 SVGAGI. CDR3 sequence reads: CASSYWDGNEQFF. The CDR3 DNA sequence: TGTGCCAGCAGTTACTGGGATGGAAATGAGCAGTTCTTC.

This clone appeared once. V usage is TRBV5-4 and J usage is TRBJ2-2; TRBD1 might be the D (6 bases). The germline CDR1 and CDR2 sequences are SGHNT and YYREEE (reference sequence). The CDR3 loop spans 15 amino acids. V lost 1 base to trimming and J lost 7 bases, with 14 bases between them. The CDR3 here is CASSLIIRGGGELFF. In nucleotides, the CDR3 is TGTGCCAGCAGCTTGATTATCCGAGGGGGCGGGGAGCTGTTTTTT. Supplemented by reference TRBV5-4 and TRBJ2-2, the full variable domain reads ETGVTQSPTHLIKTRGQQVTLRCSSQSGHNTVSWYQQALGQGPQFIFQYYREEENGRGNFPPRFSGLQFPNYSSELNVNALELDDSALYLCASSLIIRGGGELFFGEGSRLTVL.

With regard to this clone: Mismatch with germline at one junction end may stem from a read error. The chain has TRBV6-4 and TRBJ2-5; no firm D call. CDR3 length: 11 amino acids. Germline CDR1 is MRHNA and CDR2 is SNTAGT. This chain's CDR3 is CASSDDPRPNF. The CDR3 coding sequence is TGTGCCAGCAGTGACGACCCGAGACCCAACTTC.

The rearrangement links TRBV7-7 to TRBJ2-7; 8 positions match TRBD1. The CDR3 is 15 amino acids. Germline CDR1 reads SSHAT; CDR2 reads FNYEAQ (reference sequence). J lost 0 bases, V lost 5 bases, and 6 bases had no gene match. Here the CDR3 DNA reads TGTGCCAGCAGCCTTAGAACAGGGGGCTCCTACGAGCAGTACTTC. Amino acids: CASSLRTGGSYEQYF.

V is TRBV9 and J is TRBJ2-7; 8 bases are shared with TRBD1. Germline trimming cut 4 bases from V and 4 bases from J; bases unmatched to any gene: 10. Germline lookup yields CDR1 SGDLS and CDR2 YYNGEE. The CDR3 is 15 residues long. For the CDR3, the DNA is TGTGCCAGCAGCCCTACAGGGGGTTCAGTGTACGAGCAGTACTTC. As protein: CASSPTGGSVYEQYF. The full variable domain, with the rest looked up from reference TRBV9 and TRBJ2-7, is DSGVTQTPKHLITATGQRVTLRCSPRSGDLSVYWYQQSLDQGLQFLIQYYNGEERAKGNILERFSAQQFPDLHSELNLSSLELGDSALYFCASSPTGGSVYEQYFGPGTRLTVT.

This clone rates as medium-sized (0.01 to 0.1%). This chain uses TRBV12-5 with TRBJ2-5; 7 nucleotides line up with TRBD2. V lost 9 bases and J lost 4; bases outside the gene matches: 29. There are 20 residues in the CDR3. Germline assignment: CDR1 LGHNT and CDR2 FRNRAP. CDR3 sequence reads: CARQEGGDSFPGRVRETQYF. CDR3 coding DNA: TGTGCTAGACAGGAGGGAGGGGACTCTTTTCCCGGACGAGTTAGAGAGACCCAGTACTTC.

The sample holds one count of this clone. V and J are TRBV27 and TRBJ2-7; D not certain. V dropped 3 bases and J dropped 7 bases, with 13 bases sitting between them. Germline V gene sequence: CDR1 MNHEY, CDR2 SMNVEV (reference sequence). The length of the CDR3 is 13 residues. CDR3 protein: CASSLIGPEEQYF. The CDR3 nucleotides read TGTGCCAGCAGTTTGATTGGCCCAGAAGAGCAGTACTTC.

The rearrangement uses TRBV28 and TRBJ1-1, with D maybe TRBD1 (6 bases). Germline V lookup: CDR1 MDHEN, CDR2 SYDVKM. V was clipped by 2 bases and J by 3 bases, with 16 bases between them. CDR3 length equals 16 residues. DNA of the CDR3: TGTGCCAGCAGTTTAACACCTGGACAGTTGTACACTGAAGCTTTCTTT. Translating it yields CASSLTPGQLYTEAFF. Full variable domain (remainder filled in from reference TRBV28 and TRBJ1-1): DVKVTQSSRYLVKRTGEKVFLECVQDMDHENMFWYRQDPGLGLRLIYFSYDVKMKEKGDIPEGYSVSREKKERFSLILESASTNQTSMYLCASSLTPGQLYTEAFFGQGTRLTVV.

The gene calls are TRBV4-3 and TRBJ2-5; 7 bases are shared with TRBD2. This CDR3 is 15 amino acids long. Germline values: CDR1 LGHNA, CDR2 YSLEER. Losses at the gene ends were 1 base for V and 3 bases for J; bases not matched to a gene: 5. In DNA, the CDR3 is TGCGCCAGCAGCCAAGGAGCGGGGTTGGAAGAGACCCAGTACTTC. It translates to CASSQGAGLEETQYF.

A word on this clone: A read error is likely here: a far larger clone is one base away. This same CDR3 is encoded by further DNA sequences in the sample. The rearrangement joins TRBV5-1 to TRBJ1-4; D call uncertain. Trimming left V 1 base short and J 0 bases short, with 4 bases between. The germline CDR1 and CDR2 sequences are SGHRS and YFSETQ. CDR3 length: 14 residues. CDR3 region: CASSLIATNEKLFF. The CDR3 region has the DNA TGCGCCAGCAGCTTGATAGCAACTAATGAAAAACTGTTTTTT.

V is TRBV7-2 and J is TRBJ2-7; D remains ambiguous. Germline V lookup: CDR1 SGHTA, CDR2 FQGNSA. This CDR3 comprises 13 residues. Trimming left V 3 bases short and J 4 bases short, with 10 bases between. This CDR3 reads CASSLDWVYEQYF. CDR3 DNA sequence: TGTGCCAGCAGCTTGGATTGGGTGTACGAGCAGTACTTC.

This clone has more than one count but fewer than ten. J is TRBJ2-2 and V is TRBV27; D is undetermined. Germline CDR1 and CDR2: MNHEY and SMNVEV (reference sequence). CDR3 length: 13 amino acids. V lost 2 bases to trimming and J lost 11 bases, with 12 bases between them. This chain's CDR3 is CASSLGPGSELFF. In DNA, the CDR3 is TGTGCCAGCAGTTTAGGGCCCGGGTCCGAGCTGTTTTTT.

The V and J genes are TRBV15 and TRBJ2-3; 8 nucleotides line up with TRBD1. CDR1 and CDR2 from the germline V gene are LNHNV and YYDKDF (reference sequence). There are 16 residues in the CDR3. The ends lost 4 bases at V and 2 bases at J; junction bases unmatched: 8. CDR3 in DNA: TGTGCCACCAGCACCCTATCAGGGGGCTTCACAGATACGCAGTATTTT. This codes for CATSTLSGGFTDTQYF.

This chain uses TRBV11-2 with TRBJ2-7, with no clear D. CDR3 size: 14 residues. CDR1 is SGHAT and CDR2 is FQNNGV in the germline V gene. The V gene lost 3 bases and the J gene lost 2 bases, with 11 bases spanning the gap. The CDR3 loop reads CASSFISATYEQYF. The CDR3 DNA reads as TGTGCCAGCAGCTTTATCTCTGCCACCTACGAGCAGTACTTC.

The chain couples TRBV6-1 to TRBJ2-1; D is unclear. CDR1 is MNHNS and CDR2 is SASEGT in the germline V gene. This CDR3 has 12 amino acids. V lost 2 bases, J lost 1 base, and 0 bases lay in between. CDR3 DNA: TGTGCCAGCAGTGAATCCTACAATGAGCAGTTCTTC. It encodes CASSESYNEQFF.